This TCR beta chain is drawn from a study of shared clonotypes between healthy human individuals (dated by TCRdb to the early 2020s). Regarding the complete study: The cohort included a few men and a couple of women between 18 and 49 years of age. For each donor, three plates each were used for CD4 naive and CD4 memory, two plates were used for CD8 naive, and one plate was used for CD8 memory. Different laboratories and diverse techniques were used to prepare libraries and sequence TCR repertoires, to increase sequencing depth and limit assay-specific biases. To estimate repertoire size and how much clonotypes are shared between individuals, the study performed deep sequencing of blood TCR repertoires from roughly five healthy adults. Leukapheresis yielded between about 0.85 and 10 billion PBMCs per donor. General findings and caveats noted by the study authors: Because the study included a small number of donors, the genetic and exposure-history diversity represented was limited. Compared with non-shared clonotypes, clonotypes shared by all four sorted-subset donors had higher generation probabilities. Sampling was restricted to blood, and TCR repertoires in tissue are likely to differ from TCR repertoires in blood. Around 5% of naive CD4, 3.5% of naive CD8, roughly 2.4% of memory CD4, and 0.35% to 0.4% of memory CD8 clonotypes were shared across a few donors. Pairwise subsampling indicated that sequencing depth was expected to affect the degree of clonotype sharing among donors. Even with the large sequencing depth, rarefaction of the sorted-subset datasets indicated that sequencing was incomplete. Larger estimated clonotype richness was generally found for naive subsets than for memory subsets.

TCR CDR3 regions were amplified from genomic DNA by multiplex PCR using the deep immunoSEQ assay. For each cell subset, the extracted genomic DNA was distributed evenly across all wells of several immunoSEQ 96-well plates, and each plate served as one replicate. For sorted subsets, approximately 210 ng genomic DNA, equal to 25,000 to 35,000 T cell genomes, was loaded into each replicate PCR. Purified libraries were measured with a Qubit 3.0 fluorometer, size-checked on a Bioanalyzer 2100, and measured again with the KAPA Library Quantification kit. A separate single-read 150-cycle Illumina NextSeq 550 flow cell was used to sequence each immunoSEQ 96-well plate. As for the authors' bioinformatics: Because the immunoSEQ output held only junctional sequences and lacked quality scores, the filtering could not match the filtering applied to full-length reads. Sequences were annotated with PyIR, a Python wrapper for IgBLAST v1.9, and V/J genes and CDR3 were assigned using IMGT germline references. Reads were filtered out if the reads had weak V/J assignments (E-value above 1e-6), no CDR3, stop codons, out-of-frame junctions, or ambiguous translated residues. V3J clonotypes were defined by identical inferred V gene, J gene, and CDR3 amino acid sequence. Percentage overlap between repertoires was calculated by dividing the number of shared unique clonotypes by the size of the smaller repertoire. Richness of each repertoire was evaluated using RTK rarefaction, the Chao1 estimator, and Recon v2.1 estimates of unobserved clonotypes. Generation probabilities were computed with OLGA for all TCRbeta clonotypes obtained by the gDNA method from several donors. TCRdb stores this immuneACCESS table with in-frame sequences only. Part of the clones is absent; in the studies checked, under half of the shortfall reflects unresolved V genes, and no reason is known for the rest. That table gives V, J and clone size, and the DNA gave D and trimming. Across this sample there are around 2,000,000 clones, with about 95% seen only once. Of the sample, about 1.1% falls within the top ten clones.

The CDR3 numbers 17 residues from cysteine through phenylalanine. Of the read, only the CDR3 DNA is kept; its 51 bases are in frame from base 1. Trimming takes 5 bases off V and 0 bases off J; junction bases not matched to a gene: 8. Via the germline V gene, CDR1 is SGHVS and CDR2 FNYEAQ. CD8 naive samples were obtained by positive selection for CCR7 among CD45RO-negative cells, yielding a CD45RA+CCR7+ population from which TemRA cells were excluded. The donors were healthy, HIV-negative adults with no recently reported acute infections or vaccinations. Every donor was a Caucasian adult living in Nashville, Tennessee, USA. After blood collection by leukapheresis, PBMCs were isolated using Ficoll-Histopaque density gradient centrifugation and then cryopreserved in the vapor phase of liquid nitrogen. Analytical flow cytometry was used to check the purity and quantity of each magnetically sorted T cell population. Genomic DNA was isolated from each sorted fraction and quantified by UV absorbance on a Nanodrop 2000c.

In regard to this clone: What antigen it recognizes has not been identified. No much larger clonotype is one base removed from it; base qualities were not supplied.

The chain joins TRBV7-6 to TRBJ2-1; 9 junctional bases match TRBD2. This sequence was found in a man younger than 30 in good health. Material for sequencing was naive CD8+ T cells sorted from blood. What this sample's cell subset or site label stands for: CD45RA+CCR7+. The sequenced DNA is TGTGCCAGCAGCCCTAAGACTAGCGGTAGCTCCTACAATGAGCAGTTCTTC. This is translated as CASSPKTSGSSYNEQFF.